The rows below give T cell receptor beta chains drawn from one sample of a study of beta chain bispecific antibodies for T cell cancers. TCRdb used MiXCR to reprocess the 5' RACE reads, holding one entry per CDR3 protein. There are 20,000 to 25,000 distinct CDR3 sequences in the sample; less than 3% occur only once, and approximately 30% lies in the top ten. These receptors have no identified antigens. Material: healthy donor T cells cultured with leukemia cells. The receptors here all came from a human donor in good health. Some clones in this sample may be carry-over from other donors' samples. CDR3s include the opening cysteine and the closing phenylalanine or tryptophan. The order of the fields is clone size, J gene, CDR3 length, D gene, V gene, CDR3 DNA, CDR3 protein. A D gene is named only where the DNA matches it firmly. The size field is filled for only some rows; it gives once, few, many or a size class.

many	TRBJ1-1	14	NA	TRBV5-1	TGCGCCAGCAGCTTGGAATGGGGTGTCCCTGAAGCTTTCTTT	CASSLEWGVPEAFF
many	TRBJ2-2	14	NA	TRBV4-1	TGCGCCAGCAGCCAAGACTGGGGGACCGGGGAGCTGTTTTTT	CASSQDWGTGELFF
many	TRBJ2-5	17	NA	TRBV4-1	TGCGCCAGCAGCCAAGACCCACCCCAGGCTAGCGACGAGACCCAGTACTTC	CASSQDPPQASDETQYF
medium-sized	TRBJ2-1	21	TRBD2	TRBV19	TGTGCCAGTAGTATATATTATTTTGGGACTAGCGGGGGGGGATCCTACAATGAGCAGTTCTTC	CASSIYYFGTSGGGSYNEQFF
many	TRBJ2-5	15	NA	TRBV21-1	TGTGCCAGCAGCAAACCTAGACAGGGTCGGGAGACCCAGTACTTC	CASSKPRQGRETQYF
many	TRBJ2-1	13	NA	TRBV20-1	TGCAGTCCCAAGAGATTCTCCTACAATGAGCAGTTCTTC	CSPKRFSYNEQFF
many	TRBJ2-7	16	TRBD2	TRBV5-1	TGCGCCAGCAGCTTGGCAGCGGGGGGCTACTCCTACGAGCAGTACTTC	CASSLAAGGYSYEQYF
many	TRBJ2-7	10	NA	TRBV23-1	TGCGCCAGCAGTCAGAACGAGCAGTACTTC	CASSQNEQYF
many	TRBJ1-1	18	TRBD1	TRBV7-2	TGTGCCAGCAGCCCAATAGGGGGCATGTTCCAGGGAGGAACTGAAGCTTTCTTT	CASSPIGGMFQGGTEAFF
medium-sized	TRBJ2-7	12	TRBD1	TRBV27	TGTGCCAGCGCAGACAGGGCCTACGAGCAGTACTTC	CASADRAYEQYF
many	TRBJ1-1	14	NA	TRBV6-5	TGTGCCAGCAGTTACGCTATTAGGGGGACTGAAGCTTTCTTT	CASSYAIRGTEAFF
medium-sized	TRBJ2-3	10	NA	TRBV29-1	TGCAGCGGTACCTTAGATACGCAGTATTTT	CSGTLDTQYF
many	TRBJ1-1	11	NA	TRBV10-2	TGCGCCAGCACTGCGGGACCTGAAGCTTTCTTT	CASTAGPEAFF
many	TRBJ1-1	14	NA	TRBV5-6	TGTGCCAGCAGCTTTCCGGGTCTATACACTGAAGCTTTCTTT	CASSFPGLYTEAFF
many	TRBJ1-4	15	NA	TRBV6-5	TGTGCCACCAGGGCCTACGGGACGCTGGATGAAAAACTGTTTTTT	CATRAYGTLDEKLFF
few	TRBJ2-3	15	NA	TRBV4-1	TGCGCCAGCAGCCAAGATCTCCCGGTGGCAGATACGCAGTATTTT	CASSQDLPVADTQYF
many	TRBJ2-5	14	NA	TRBV5-1	TGCGCCAGCGGATCAGGGGAGGCGGGAGAGACCCAGTACTTC	CASGSGEAGETQYF
many	TRBJ2-3	15	NA	TRBV5-4	TGTGCCAGCAGCGGCGGCGGGGACAGCACAGATACGCAGTATTTT	CASSGGGDSTDTQYF
many	TRBJ1-2	11	NA	TRBV20-1	TGCAGTGCCCCGGGACGGCGTGGCTACACCTTC	CSAPGRRGYTF
medium-sized	TRBJ2-2	16	TRBD2	TRBV7-8	TGTGCCAGCAGCTTATCCGGACTAGCGAACACCGGGGAGCTGTTTTTT	CASSLSGLANTGELFF
many	TRBJ2-6	19	NA	TRBV13	TGTGCCAGCAGCGGTCGAGACAGACCGATAGACCCTGGGGCCAACGTCCTGACTTTC	CASSGRDRPIDPGANVLTF
many	TRBJ1-1	14	TRBD1	TRBV5-1	TGCGCCAGCAGGACCGGGACAGGGGGCTTTGAAGCTTTCTTT	CASRTGTGGFEAFF
many	TRBJ2-3	13	TRBD1	TRBV6-5	TGTGCCAGCAGGACAGGGGACACAGATACGCAGTATTTT	CASRTGDTDTQYF
few	TRBJ1-4	16	NA	TRBV7-9	TGTGCCAGCAGCCAAAGCGCGACAGGACTTAATGAAAAACTGTTTTTT	CASSQSATGLNEKLFF
many	TRBJ1-5	14	NA	TRBV5-6	TGTGCCAGCACCCTCGGGCAGGGACATCAGCCCCAGCATTTT	CASTLGQGHQPQHF
many	TRBJ2-1	16	NA	TRBV24-1	TGTGCCACCAGTGATGCGAACAGGGCAGGCTACAATGAGCAGTTCTTC	CATSDANRAGYNEQFF
many	TRBJ2-6	17	TRBD1	TRBV7-3	TGTGCCAGCAGCTCTCAGGGGGCCTACTCTGGGGCCAACGTCCTGACTTTC	CASSSQGAYSGANVLTF
many	TRBJ2-1	13	NA	TRBV29-1	TGCAGCGTTGACGCTAGCATGGTAAATGAGCAGTTCTTC	CSVDASMVNEQFF
many	TRBJ2-7	12	NA	TRBV5-5	TGTGCCAGCAGCCACTCAGCCTACGAGCAGTACTTC	CASSHSAYEQYF
many	TRBJ2-2	17	NA	TRBV4-2	TGTGCCAGCAGCCCCCTAGGTACGGGGAGGAACACCGGGGAGCTGTTTTTT	CASSPLGTGRNTGELFF
many	TRBJ2-1	13	NA	TRBV7-8	TGTGCCAGCAGCTTGGGGGGGCGGGCTGAGCAGTTCTTC	CASSLGGRAEQFF
many	TRBJ2-2	13	NA	TRBV27	TGTGCCAGCAGTTTTCAAAACACCGGGGAGCTGTTTTTT	CASSFQNTGELFF
NA	TRBJ2-3	14	TRBD2	TRBV6-1	TGTGCCAGCATCGCTAGCGGGGGTGCAGATACGCAGTATTTT	CASIASGGADTQYF
few	TRBJ1-1	13	NA	TRBV20-1	TGCAGCCCAAGGCGGGTGGGGACCTATGAAGCTTTCTTT	CSPRRVGTYEAFF
many	TRBJ1-1	14	TRBD1	TRBV11-2	TGTGCCAGCAGCTCAGGGGGGGATCGGACTGAAGCTTTCTTT	CASSSGGDRTEAFF